The sequence of this T cell receptor (beta chain) was determined in a study of radiation and T cells in renal cell carcinoma. Worth noting for this clone: What it recognizes is unknown.

Sequencing used immunoSEQ multiplex PCR; TCRdb keeps in-frame clones, though not all of them. Of 15,000 or so clones listed, approximately 56% are singletons. Findings of the study overall: Dominant CDR3 motifs were more common in irradiated tumors than controls.

The trim removed 4 bases at V and 0 bases at J, leaving 11 bases unmatched. Germline CDR1 and CDR2: SNHLY and FYNNEI. The CDR3 has 17 residues. The treatment was: treatment-naive control, cytoreductive nephrectomy. The tumor was a clear cell renal cell carcinoma. The receptor's source is a man in his fifties or sixties with renal cell carcinoma. The material was tumor tissue, obtained from a patient whose treatment was nephrectomy without radiotherapy. This sequence joins TRBV2 and TRBJ1-1; 7 bases match TRBD1. CDR3 nucleotide sequence: TGTGCCAGCAGTGCGGACGCCAGGGGGATCTTGAACACTGAAGCTTTCTTT. Amino acids: CASSADARGILNTEAFF.